A selection of T cell receptor beta chains follows, all from one sample in a study of regulatory T cells in long-lasting Graves disease. TCRdb re-analysed the multiplex PCR reads in MiXCR, keeping a single row per CDR3 protein. Of roughly 450,000 distinct CDR3 sequences in the sample, around a fifth were seen once. The sequences come from peripheral blood mononuclear cells (PBMCs), collected when the disease was refractory, from a patient treated with antithyroid drugs. The receptors derive from a female donor with Graves disease. The CDR3 runs from the conserved cysteine through the conserved F or W. The D gene is left open where the match is weak. The listing skips clone size in some rows; elsewhere it reads once, few, many or a size class.

>TRBJ2-7|15|many|TRBV28|.
CASSFPGRTPYEQYF
TGTGCCAGCAGTTTTCCCGGACGGACACCCTACGAGCAGTACTTC
>TRBJ2-5|15|many|TRBV28|.
CASSNGGATQETQYF
TGTGCCAGCAGCAATGGGGGGGCCACTCAAGAGACCCAGTACTTC
>TRBJ1-1|13|many|TRBV3-1|.
CASSQEGGSEAFF
TGTGCCAGCAGCCAAGAGGGGGGGTCTGAAGCTTTCTTT
>TRBJ2-7|14|few|TRBV29-1|TRBD1
CSVTRTGGYSEQYF
TGCAGCGTTACTCGGACAGGGGGCTATAGCGAGCAGTACTTC
>TRBJ2-7|16|few|TRBV19|.
CASSSSGSASGYEQYF
TGTGCCAGTAGTAGTAGCGGCAGCGCGAGTGGCTACGAGCAGTACTTC
>TRBJ1-6|14|many|TRBV7-6|.
CASSLGEGNSPLHF
TGTGCCAGCAGCTTAGGTGAAGGAAATTCACCCCTCCACTTT
>TRBJ1-1|13|many|TRBV9|.
CASSAQGITEAFF
TGTGCCAGCAGCGCGCAGGGGATCACTGAAGCTTTCTTT
>TRBJ2-1|16|few|TRBV7-2|TRBD2
CASSRRGGVSYNEQFF
TGTGCCAGCAGTCGTCGCGGGGGGGTGTCCTACAATGAGCAGTTCTTC
>TRBJ1-5|15|.|TRBV12-3/TRBV12-4|.
CASSSGGTFNQPQHF
TGTGCCAGCAGTTCCGGAGGGACGTTCAATCAGCCCCAGCATTTT
>TRBJ1-5|12|few|TRBV6-1|TRBD1
CASGTVNQPQHF
TGTGCCAGCGGGACAGTTAATCAGCCCCAGCATTTT
>TRBJ2-6|16|many|TRBV12-3/TRBV12-4|TRBD1
CASSPTGGAGANVLTF
TGTGCCAGCAGTCCGACAGGGGGAGCTGGGGCCAACGTCCTGACTTTC
>TRBJ1-5|12|many|TRBV27|.
CASSQINQPQHF
TGTGCCAGCAGCCAGATTAATCAGCCCCAGCATTTT
>TRBJ2-7|16|many|TRBV11-2|TRBD1
CASSLDRAGGIYEQYF
TGTGCCAGCAGCTTAGATCGTGCAGGGGGCATCTACGAGCAGTACTTC
>TRBJ2-2|13|.|TRBV20-1|TRBD1
CSASPGGYGELFF
TGCAGTGCTAGCCCAGGGGGCTACGGGGAGCTGTTTTTT
>TRBJ1-5|15|.|TRBV9|TRBD1
CASSPTGTGYQPQHF
TGTGCCAGCAGCCCAACTGGGACAGGCTATCAGCCCCAGCATTTT
>TRBJ2-2|17|.|TRBV7-3|.
CASSLPGSGLGTGELFF
TGTGCCAGCAGCTTACCGGGCTCCGGGCTGGGCACCGGGGAGCTGTTTTTT
>TRBJ1-4|14|many|TRBV3-1|.
CASSQGISGGELFF
TGTGCCAGCAGCCAGGGTATCTCCGGGGGAGAACTGTTTTTT
>TRBJ1-2|14|.|TRBV3-1|.
CASSQERHNYGYTF
TGTGCCAGCAGCCAAGAGAGACACAACTATGGCTACACCTTC
>TRBJ2-7|21|.|TRBV2|TRBD2
CASSDILFRTSGGRISYEQYF
TGTGCCAGCAGTGACATACTTTTTAGGACTAGCGGGGGTAGAATCTCCTACGAGCAGTACTTC
>TRBJ1-1|13|many|TRBV6-1|.
CASSGSGSAEAFF
TGTGCCAGCAGTGGCTCCGGGTCGGCTGAAGCTTTCTTT
>TRBJ2-7|13|.|TRBV13|TRBD2
CASSSLAGGEQYF
TGTGCCAGCAGCTCACTAGCGGGAGGCGAGCAGTACTTC
>TRBJ1-1|17|.|TRBV5-1|.
CASSLVGPGRQNTEAFF
TGCGCCAGCAGCTTGGTCGGCCCGGGGAGGCAGAACACTGAAGCTTTCTTT
>TRBJ1-4|14|many|TRBV7-2|.
CASSSGSAGEKLFF
TGTGCCAGCAGCTCCGGGTCGGCGGGAGAAAAACTGTTTTTT
>TRBJ2-7|18|.|TRBV27|.
CASSLSISGDGISYEQYF
TGTGCCAGCAGTTTATCGATAAGTGGGGACGGGATTAGCTACGAGCAGTACTTC
>TRBJ2-5|14|.|TRBV27|TRBD2
CASTEYGGGETRYF
TGTGCCAGCACTGAATATGGGGGGGGGGAGACCCGGTACTTC
>TRBJ1-2|14|once|TRBV2|TRBD1
CASRGTGGFYGYTF
TGTGCCAGCAGGGGAACAGGGGGCTTCTATGGCTACACCTTC
>TRBJ1-4|15|.|TRBV19|.
CASSDLTATNEKLFF
TGTGCCAGTAGTGACCTGACCGCAACTAATGAAAAACTGTTTTTT
>TRBJ1-1|14|few|TRBV12-3/TRBV12-4|.
CASSLLGGSTEAFF
TGTGCCAGCAGTTTGCTAGGGGGGAGCACTGAAGCTTTCTTT
>TRBJ1-3|13|few|TRBV12-3/TRBV12-4|.
CASSDRQRDTIYF
TGTGCCAGCAGCGACAGGCAGCGCGACACCATATATTTT
>TRBJ2-7|14|.|TRBV5-1|.
CASSPGPRAAEQYF
TGCGCCAGCAGCCCAGGGCCCCGGGCGGCGGAGCAGTACTTC
>TRBJ2-6|15|few|TRBV11-2|.
CASSLVISGANVLTF
TGTGCCAGCAGCTTAGTAATTTCTGGGGCCAACGTCCTGACTTTC
>TRBJ2-5|19|.|TRBV7-3|TRBD1
CASSPWGGTGVPRQETQYF
TGTGCCAGCAGCCCCTGGGGGGGGACAGGGGTTCCCCGTCAAGAGACCCAGTACTTC
>TRBJ2-5|15|many|TRBV12-3/TRBV12-4|TRBD2
CASSLGLAGKETQYF
TGTGCCAGCAGTCTCGGACTAGCGGGGAAAGAGACCCAGTACTTC